These 10 T cell receptor beta chains came from one sample sequenced in a study of tissue T cells after allogeneic stem cell transplantation (dated by TCRdb to 2022 to 2024). The receptor library was made with the immunoSEQ multiplex PCR assay. The immuneACCESS repertoire file appears here via TCRdb, limited to in-frame rearrangements. These files lack a portion of the clones; in checked studies, under half of the deficit traces to unresolved V genes, and the cause of the others is not known. The sample has 3,500 to 4,500 clones on record, around three fifths of them singletons. The ten largest make up 28% of the sample. Explained via the paper, the time point label denotes: human tissue collected at research (rapid) autopsy. The source material was tissue from the ileum, sampled at autopsy. These receptors came from a male donor older than 55 with lung cancer.

The chain carries TRBV4-1 and TRBJ2-7, with TRBD1 as a possible D gene (5 bases). Between the trimmed V and J ends, which lost 0 bases and 5 bases, there was a span of 11 bases. Germline V gene sequence: CDR1 MGHRA, CDR2 YSYEKL. This CDR3 is built from 14 residues. CDR3 sequence reads: CASSQEPRAHEQYF. The CDR3 DNA reads TGCGCCAGCAGCCAAGAGCCCAGGGCCCACGAGCAGTACTTC.

The chain employs TRBV2 and TRBJ1-2; TRBD1 might be the D (5 bases). Trimming took 1 base from V and 0 from J, leaving 12 bases between them. The CDR3 totals 16 residues. Per germline, CDR1 SNHLY and CDR2 FYNNEI. The CDR3 nucleotides read TGTGCCAGCAGTGAAGTTGGCCGGGGGTCTAACTATGGCTACACCTTC. Amino acid sequence: CASSEVGRGSNYGYTF.

This chain joins TRBV19 and TRBJ1-1; no reliable D call. Germline V CDR1 and CDR2: LNHDA, SQIVND (reference sequence). The CDR3 runs 14 residues. V shed 2 bases and J shed 0 bases, with 7 bases lying between them. The CDR3 DNA sequence: TGTGCCAGTAGTATATTCGGGTTGAACACTGAAGCTTTCTTT. It is translated as CASSIFGLNTEAFF.

In its sample, this clone was seen a few times. J is TRBJ1-5 and V is TRBV2; TRBD1 aligns across 7 bases. The CDR3 is made up of 15 amino acids. Germline trimming cut 6 bases from V and 0 bases from J; bases unmatched to any gene: 5. Germline CDR1 reads SNHLY; CDR2 reads FYNNEI. CDR3 loop: CASRGRGNSNQPQHF. CDR3 bases: TGTGCCAGCAGGGGCAGGGGGAATAGCAATCAGCCCCAGCATTTT.

The chain recombines TRBV14 with TRBJ2-2, with TRBD1 as a possible D gene (5 bases). Germline V lookup: CDR1 SGHDN, CDR2 FVKESK. V lost 1 base and J lost 3, with 9 bases in between. The CDR3 spans 15 residues. CDR3 sequence (DNA): TGTGCCAGCAGCCAAGGGGGCAGATACACCGGGGAGCTGTTTTTT. Protein product: CASSQGGRYTGELFF. The entire variable domain, with the rest obtained from reference TRBV14 and TRBJ2-2, is as follows: EAGVTQFPSHSVIEKGQTVTLRCDPISGHDNLYWYRRVMGKEIKFLLHFVKESKQDESGMPNNRFLAERTGGTYSTLKVQPAELEDSGVYFCASSQGGRYTGELFFGEGSRLTVL.

Of note for this clone: The same CDR3 is also encoded by other DNA sequences in this sample. The chain carries TRBV7-2 and TRBJ2-7; 7 bases map to TRBD2. Trimming took 5 bases from V and 2 from J; bases not matched to a gene: 9. Looked up from germline, CDR1 is SGHTA and CDR2 is FQGNSA. The CDR3 has 15 residues. CDR3 amino acids: CASSPLAGVPYEQYF. The CDR3 region has the DNA TGTGCCAGCAGCCCTCTCGCGGGAGTGCCCTACGAGCAGTACTTC.

The genes are TRBV4-3 and TRBJ1-1; D is undetermined. The CDR3 contains 14 residues. With 0 bases removed from V and 7 bases from J, the gap between germline ends came to 12 bases. Germline values: CDR1 LGHNA, CDR2 YSLEER. The chain's CDR3 is CASSQEGSWIEAFF. The CDR3 nucleotides read TGCGCCAGCAGCCAAGAGGGGTCGTGGATTGAAGCTTTCTTT.

This clone was observed once. The V call is TRBV28, the J call TRBJ2-3; TRBD2 might be the D (5 bases). The CDR3 is made up of 13 amino acids. Per germline, CDR1 MDHEN and CDR2 SYDVKM. V gave up 4 bases and J gave up 2 bases, with 7 bases separating them. The chain's CDR3 is CASSSGTTDTQYF. The CDR3 region has the DNA TGTGCCAGCAGTTCGGGAACCACAGATACGCAGTATTTT.

The V gene is TRBV27, the J gene TRBJ1-4; TRBD1 is a possible D gene (5 bases). Germline CDR1 is MNHEY and CDR2 is SMNVEV (reference sequence). There are 14 residues in the CDR3. Trimming took off 0 bases at V and 7 bases at J, with 9 bases between the two ends. The DNA of the CDR3 is TGTGCCAGCAGTTTATCAGGGGCGTTTGAAAAACTGTTTTTT. Encoded protein: CASSLSGAFEKLFF.

This clone was seen more than once but under ten times. V gene TRBV5-4 combines with J gene TRBJ2-1, with 10 nucleotides matching TRBD2. This CDR3 is 16 amino acids long. The germline CDR1 and CDR2 sequences are SGHNT and YYREEE (reference sequence). Trimming removed 3 bases from V and 10 bases from J; junction bases left unmatched: 13. The CDR3 is CASSSSGLAGVREQFF. The CDR3 DNA sequence: TGTGCCAGCAGCTCCTCCGGGCTAGCGGGAGTGAGGGAGCAGTTCTTC.